The 20 T cell receptor beta chains listed next were all sequenced from one sample in a study of CD8 T cells in ankylosing spondylitis. TCRdb recomputed calls from the 5' RACE reads with MiXCR, one row per CDR3 protein. The sample shows about 200,000 distinct CDR3 sequences, roughly 13% of them seen only once. Material for sequencing was blood, either unsorted or a sorted T cell fraction (not recorded which). The receptors originated from a male donor with ankylosing spondylitis or in good health (not recorded which).

The gene calls are TRBV6-1 and TRBJ2-5; 13 nucleotides align to TRBD2. This CDR3 has 16 amino acids. Unmatched junction bases numbered 3, after V lost 1 base and J lost 4 bases. The germline gives CDR1 MNHNS, CDR2 SASEGT. CDR3 nucleotides: TGTGCCAGCAGTGAAGAACTAGCGGGGGGGAGAGAGACCCAGTACTTC. Its translation is CASSEELAGGRETQYF.

The table lists this clonotype with a few counts. The chain joins TRBV6-1 to TRBJ2-6; D might be TRBD1 (6 bases). Trimming took off 4 bases at V and 0 bases at J, with 7 bases between the two ends. There are 15 residues in the CDR3. The V gene's germline CDR1 is MNHNS and CDR2 SASEGT. CDR3 protein: CASSVQGSGANVLTF. The CDR3 DNA is TGTGCCAGCAGTGTACAGGGCTCTGGGGCCAACGTCCTGACTTTC.

This clonotype was picked up a small number of times. The chain couples TRBV30 to TRBJ2-7; D remains unclear. Per the germline V gene, CDR1 is GTSNPN and CDR2 is SVGIG (reference sequence). The length of the CDR3 is 11 residues. V lost 2 bases and J lost 6, with 8 bases in between. The CDR3 DNA reads TGTGCCTGGAGTCCGGGCCGCGAGCAGTACTTC. Its protein product is CAWSPGREQYF.

The CDR3 bases are TGCAGTGCTTGGGCCCCGACAGCGGGCGTCTACAATGAGCAGTTCTTC. Translation gives CSAWAPTAGVYNEQFF. V and J are TRBV20-1 and TRBJ2-1, with D perhaps matching TRBD2 (6 bases). CDR3 length: 16 residues. The ends were cut back, 5 bases at V and 3 bases at J, with 20 bases in the middle. The germline gives CDR1 DFQATT, CDR2 SNEGSKA (reference sequence).

The chain combines TRBV19 with TRBJ2-1; 12 nucleotides match TRBD2. Germline-derived CDR1 and CDR2 are LNHDA and SQIVND (reference sequence). Trimming took 2 bases from V and 1 from J; bases not matched to a gene: 0. The CDR3 spans 16 residues. CDR3 residues: CASSITSGRSYNEQFF. DNA of the CDR3: TGTGCCAGTAGTATAACTAGCGGGAGGTCCTACAATGAGCAGTTCTTC.

This clonotype occurred many times. V is TRBV25-1 and J is TRBJ1-5; TRBD1 matches at 8 bases. CDR1 and CDR2 from the germline V gene are MGHDK and SYGVNS. V dropped 6 bases and J dropped 2; count of bases not matched to a gene: 9. The CDR3 is 16 amino acids. The CDR3 here is CASSSDRAEGNQPQHF. DNA for the CDR3: TGTGCCAGCAGCTCGGACAGGGCCGAGGGCAATCAGCCCCAGCATTTT.

This clonotype came up a few times. V is TRBV27 and J is TRBJ2-7, with TRBD1 identical over 7 bases. This CDR3 comprises 18 residues. V gave up 3 bases and J gave up 0 bases; unmatched junction bases: 14. Germline-derived CDR1 and CDR2 are MNHEY and SMNVEV (reference sequence). Here the CDR3 reads CASSFLPADRESSYEQYF. The CDR3 DNA reads TGTGCCAGCAGTTTTCTGCCCGCCGACAGGGAAAGCTCCTACGAGCAGTACTTC.

This clonotype has more than one count but fewer than ten. This chain joins TRBV11-2 and TRBJ2-7; a possible D gene is TRBD1 (5 bases). V was cut by 2 bases and J by 3 bases, with 14 bases left in between. The length of the CDR3 is 15 residues. CDR1 and CDR2 (germline): SGHAT, FQNNGV. The CDR3 region is CASSLYYGQDYEQYF. CDR3 nucleotide sequence: TGTGCCAGCAGCTTATACTACGGACAAGACTACGAGCAGTACTTC.

This clonotype was counted a few times. The gene calls are TRBV7-2 and TRBJ2-7, with TRBD1 matching 8 bases. J was trimmed by 2 bases and V by 6 bases; bases with no gene match: 9. CDR1 and CDR2 (germline): SGHTA, FQGNSA. There are 15 residues in the CDR3. In DNA, the CDR3 is TGTGCCAGCAGGCCCGTGGACAGGGCCCCCTACGAGCAGTACTTC. It yields the protein CASRPVDRAPYEQYF.

This clonotype was picked up a small number of times. V is TRBV7-6 and J is TRBJ2-5; a possible D gene is TRBD2 (6 bases). The germline gives CDR1 SGHVS, CDR2 FNYEAQ. The CDR3 contains 16 residues. The germline V and J ends were trimmed by 5 bases and 5 bases, with 21 bases remaining between them. The CDR3 is CASSQRQGPEGETQYF. CDR3 bases: TGTGCCAGCAGCCAACGCCAGGGCCCGGAGGGGGAGACCCAGTACTTC.

This clonotype was detected a few times. This chain joins TRBV10-3 and TRBJ2-5, with unresolved D. The CDR3 contains 15 residues. The ends were cut back, 3 bases at V and 0 bases at J, with 11 bases in the middle. From germline, CDR1 is ENHRY and CDR2 SYGVKD. The CDR3 spells CAISDRSLYQETQYF. CDR3 coding DNA: TGTGCCATCAGTGATAGAAGTTTATACCAAGAGACCCAGTACTTC.

V is TRBV30 and J is TRBJ2-7; tentative D call: TRBD2 (6 bases). Germline CDR1 and CDR2: GTSNPN and SVGIG (reference sequence). Trimming removed 5 bases from V and 2 bases from J, with 13 bases in between. The CDR3 contains 13 residues. CDR3 DNA sequence: TGTGCCTGGGGGGGAGGTGAGCCCTACGAGCAGTACTTC. It yields the protein CAWGGGEPYEQYF.

This chain links TRBV5-1 with TRBJ2-7; 8 bases agree with TRBD1. The CDR3 is made up of 15 amino acids. The ends lost 0 bases at V and 5 bases at J; junction bases unmatched: 7. Germline values: CDR1 SGHRS, CDR2 YFSETQ. CDR3 loop: CASSLAPGGQNEQYF. The CDR3 nucleotides read TGCGCCAGCAGCTTGGCTCCAGGGGGCCAGAACGAGCAGTACTTC.

The sample holds many counts of this clonotype. The chain links TRBV27 to TRBJ2-7, with D perhaps assigned TRBD1 or TRBD2 (5 bases each). Trimming stripped 2 bases from V and 0 bases from J, with 8 bases between. Germline CDR1 and CDR2: MNHEY and SMNVEV (reference sequence). There are 14 residues in the CDR3. The CDR3 here is CASSLRGDSYEQYF. The CDR3 DNA sequence: TGTGCCAGCAGTTTAAGAGGGGACTCCTACGAGCAGTACTTC.

The rearrangement joins TRBV12-3 or TRBV12-4 to TRBJ2-7, with 7 nucleotides matching TRBD1. This CDR3 contains 17 residues. Unmatched junction bases numbered 15, after V lost 5 bases and J lost 2 bases. CDR3 protein: CASSPGQVLLIPYEQYF. The CDR3 DNA reads TGTGCCAGCAGTCCCGGACAGGTCCTCCTTATACCCTACGAGCAGTACTTC.

CDR3 in amino acids: CASSTTGEQYF. The CDR3 DNA is TGTGCCAGTAGTACAACAGGGGAGCAGTACTTC. The chain combines TRBV19 with TRBJ2-7, with D maybe TRBD1 (6 bases). This CDR3 comprises 11 residues. CDR1 is LNHDA and CDR2 is SQIVND in the germline V gene (reference sequence). Trimming took off 4 bases at V and 7 bases at J, with 8 bases between the two ends.

This clonotype was observed at least ten times. This rearrangement joins TRBV29-1 to TRBJ1-3; D is possibly TRBD1 (5 bases). This CDR3 comprises 13 residues. The germline gives CDR1 SQVTM, CDR2 ANQGSEA. The germline V and J ends were trimmed by 6 bases and 1 base, with 10 bases remaining between them. The CDR3 is CSVRGGSGNTIYF. CDR3 DNA: TGCAGCGTCCGGGGGGGATCTGGAAACACCATATATTTT.

This clonotype was seen only a few times. This chain joins TRBV4-2 and TRBJ2-1; a possible D gene is TRBD1 (5 bases). Germline V gene lookup returns CDR1 LGHNA and CDR2 YNFKEQ. The V end lost 1 base, the J end lost 0 bases, and 10 bases lay between the germline ends. CDR3 length: 16 residues. CDR3 sequence reads: CASSQVFRDSYNEQFF. CDR3 sequence (DNA): TGTGCCAGCAGCCAAGTATTCAGGGACTCCTACAATGAGCAGTTCTTC.

Only a few counts were recorded for this clonotype. This chain connects TRBV5-6 to TRBJ2-1; D uncertain. CDR1 is SGHDT, CDR2 YYEEEE, per germline. The V gene lost 0 bases and the J gene lost 10 bases, with 8 bases spanning the gap. The CDR3 is made up of 12 amino acids. CDR3 residues: CASSLARTEQFF. The CDR3 DNA reads TGTGCCAGCAGCTTGGCCAGAACCGAGCAGTTCTTC.

This clonotype came up a few times. The rearrangement joins TRBV10-1 to TRBJ2-7, with D possibly TRBD1 on 7 matching bases. The CDR3 totals 17 residues. Germline V gene sequence: CDR1 WNHNN, CDR2 SYGVQD (reference sequence). Trimming removed 1 base from V and 4 bases from J, with 20 bases in between. Written as DNA, the CDR3 is TGCGCCAGCAGTGAGTACAGGAGGGACAGTTTCTTATACGAGCAGTACTTC. Its protein product is CASSEYRRDSFLYEQYF.